A selection of T cell receptor beta chains follows, all from one sample in a study of CD8 T cells in Susac syndrome. In TCRdb, the immunoSEQ multiplex PCR reads were re-called with MiXCR into one record per CDR3 protein. The profile shows 150,000 to 180,000 distinct CDR3 sequences, 85% to 95% of them singletons. The sequencing sample was made of CD4+ T cells from PBMCs. These receptors originate from a human donor with Susac syndrome. Each CDR3 is given with its conserved first and last residue. The D gene is left open where the match is weak.

V	J	D	DNA	CDR3
TRBV19	TRBJ1-2	NA	TGTGCCAGTAGTGATTCAGGGGTCTATGGCTACACCTTC	CASSDSGVYGYTF
TRBV6-5	TRBJ2-7	NA	TGTGCCAGCGGCGGGACGGAAGCCTACGAGCAGTACTTC	CASGGTEAYEQYF
TRBV20-1	TRBJ2-7	NA	TGCAGTGCTAGGGGGGACGGGATCGAGCAGTACTTC	CSARGDGIEQYF
TRBV29-1	TRBJ2-1	NA	TGCAGCGTTGCGGGGGACGGGGCAACGAATGAGCAGTTCTTC	CSVAGDGATNEQFF
TRBV6-6	TRBJ2-1	TRBD2	TGTGCCAGCAGTTCCCTGACTAGCGGGGGGGCCATGTTCTTC	CASSSLTSGGAMFF
TRBV5-1	TRBJ1-2	TRBD1	TGCGCCAGCAGCCTACAGGACAGGGGACATGGCTACACCTTC	CASSLQDRGHGYTF
TRBV20-1	TRBJ1-2	NA	TGCAGTGCTAGAGACCTACTCATGGGTTACCCTAACTATGGCTACACCTTC	CSARDLLMGYPNYGYTF
TRBV24-1	TRBJ2-7	NA	TGTGCCACCAGTGCAGGCGGCGAGCAGTACTTC	CATSAGGEQYF
TRBV5-6	TRBJ2-3	NA	TGTGCCAGCAGCTTGGGTAAGAACACAGATACGCAGTATTTT	CASSLGKNTDTQYF
TRBV28	TRBJ1-2	TRBD1	TGTGCCAGCAGTTCATCCGGGACAGGGGGTAACTATGGCTACACCTTC	CASSSSGTGGNYGYTF
TRBV15	TRBJ2-7	NA	TGTGCCACCAGCACGATAACCTACGAGCAGTACTTC	CATSTITYEQYF
TRBV29-1	TRBJ1-2	NA	TGCAGCGTCGTTAACCCTCAACCCTTCTATGGCTACACCTTC	CSVVNPQPFYGYTF
TRBV18	TRBJ2-5	NA	TGTGCCAGCTCAGCAGGGGCCGCTCGGGAGACCCAGTACTTC	CASSAGAARETQYF
TRBV4-2	TRBJ2-1	NA	TGTGCCAGCAGCCAGACCTGGAATGAGCAGTTCTTC	CASSQTWNEQFF
TRBV5-1	TRBJ2-4	TRBD2	TGCGCCAGCAGCTTGGATCTCAGTAGCGGGGGGCTTCGTGGAACCAAAAACATTCAGTACTTC	CASSLDLSSGGLRGTKNIQYF
TRBV20-1	TRBJ2-3	NA	TGCAGTGCTAGAGCACTCAGTGCTAGCACAGATACGCAGTATTTT	CSARALSASTDTQYF
TRBV29-1	TRBJ2-1	TRBD2	TGCAGCGCTAAAAAAGCGGGGGCAAACAATGAGCAGTTCTTC	CSAKKAGANNEQFF
TRBV4-3	TRBJ2-6	NA	TGCGCCAGCAGCCAAGGGACTGATTCTGGGGCCAACGTCCTGACTTTC	CASSQGTDSGANVLTF
TRBV2	TRBJ1-5	NA	TGTGCCAGCAGAAACGCCACCAATCAGCCCCAGCATTTT	CASRNATNQPQHF
TRBV5-8	TRBJ2-7	NA	TGTGCCAGCAGACCAGGGAGCTCCTACGAGCAGTACTTC	CASRPGSSYEQYF
TRBV9	TRBJ2-7	NA	TGTGCCAGCAGCCCAGGGACGGACCACTACGAGCAGTACTTC	CASSPGTDHYEQYF
TRBV29-1	TRBJ1-2	NA	TGCAGCGTCAAGGGGACAACCTATGGCTACACCTTC	CSVKGTTYGYTF
TRBV3-1	TRBJ1-6	NA	TGTGCCAGCAGCCAAGAATCCCTCCGTTCACCCCTCCACTTT	CASSQESLRSPLHF
TRBV6-5	TRBJ2-4	NA	TGTGCCAGCAGTTCCTGGTCAGCCAAAAACATTCAGTACTTC	CASSSWSAKNIQYF